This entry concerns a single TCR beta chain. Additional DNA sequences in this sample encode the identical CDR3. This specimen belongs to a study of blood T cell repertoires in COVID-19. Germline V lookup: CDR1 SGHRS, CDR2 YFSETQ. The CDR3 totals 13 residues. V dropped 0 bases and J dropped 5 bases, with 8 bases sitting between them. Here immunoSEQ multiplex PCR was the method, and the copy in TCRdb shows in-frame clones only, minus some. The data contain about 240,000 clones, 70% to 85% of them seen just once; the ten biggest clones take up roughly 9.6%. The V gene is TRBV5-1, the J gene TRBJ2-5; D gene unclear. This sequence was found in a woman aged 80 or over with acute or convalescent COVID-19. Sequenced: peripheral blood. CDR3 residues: CASSLGGRETQYF. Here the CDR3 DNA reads TGCGCCAGCAGCTTGGGAGGTCGGGAGACCCAGTACTTC.